These 31 T cell receptor beta chains share one sample of origin, sequenced in a study of CD8+CD57+ T cells in acquired aplastic anemia (dated by TCRdb to 2016 to 2019). The patients picked for sequencing were ones in whom flow cytometry had shown an expansion of CD8+CD57+ cells. The data were produced on an Illumina HiSeq 2000. Genomic DNA served as template for TCR beta VDJ combination and CDR3 sequence profiling. TCRdb handled the public reads itself, with Q25 trimming in fastp and clone calling in MiXCR, and kept productive beta chains. Entries are consolidated by CDR3 protein sequence, retaining the most common genes and DNA. Within this sample are 250,000 to 350,000 distinct CDR3 sequences, with roughly 53% of them counted one time only. Around 1.3% of the sample goes to the ten largest clones. The source material was sorted CD4+, CD8+, or CD8+CD57+ T cells (not recorded which) from PBMCs. These receptors all stem from a human donor with aplastic anemia.

This chain links TRBV12-3 or TRBV12-4 with TRBJ1-1; TRBD1 matches 9 bases. The CDR3 totals 15 residues. The CDR3 loop reads CASRDRETMNTEAFF. As DNA, the CDR3 is TGTGCTAGCCGGGACAGGGAAACCATGAACACTGAAGCTTTCTTT.

The rearrangement links TRBV9 to TRBJ1-3; D not certain. V was pared by 0 bases and J by 0 bases, with 7 bases between. CDR3 length equals 15 residues. Per germline, CDR1 SGDLS and CDR2 YYNGEE. The CDR3 loop is CASSVAVSSGNTIYF. CDR3 in DNA: TGTGCCAGCAGCGTAGCGGTCAGCTCTGGAAACACCATATATTTT.

This clonotype was counted only a few times. The chain is built from TRBV19 and TRBJ2-5; 7 bases agree with TRBD2. This CDR3 is built from 15 residues. The V gene end was trimmed by 11 bases and the J gene end by 1 base; junction bases not matched to a gene: 13. Germline assignment: CDR1 LNHDA and CDR2 SQIVND (reference sequence). The CDR3 DNA is TGTGCCTCCCGGGAGGCAGGGTCGGGCCAAGAGACCCAGTACTTC. Its translation is CASREAGSGQETQYF. Combining the CDR3 with reference TRBV19 and TRBJ2-5 gives the whole variable domain DGGITQSPKYLFRKEGQNVTLSCEQNLNHDAMYWYRQDPGQGLRLIYYSQIVNDFQKGDIAEGYSVSREKKESFPLTVTSAQKNPTAFYLCASREAGSGQETQYFGPGTRLLVL.

This clonotype occurred many times. This sequence joins TRBV19 and TRBJ1-1; D gene uncertain. CDR3 length: 15 amino acids. Germline CDR1 LNHDA, CDR2 SQIVND (reference sequence). V lost 3 bases, J lost 0 bases, and 11 bases lay in between. CDR3 bases: TGTGCCAGTAGTATGCCCCCCGTCTTGAACACTGAAGCTTTCTTT. Protein product: CASSMPPVLNTEAFF.

This clonotype was seen repeatedly, ten times or more. The V gene is TRBV19, the J gene TRBJ2-6; D remains ambiguous. Germline V gene data show CDR1 as LNHDA and CDR2 as SQIVND (reference sequence). The length of the CDR3 is 17 residues. V lost 3 bases and J lost 0, with 12 bases in between. Here the CDR3 reads CASSIAAASSGANVLTF. The CDR3 region has the DNA TGTGCCAGTAGTATCGCGGCAGCCAGCTCTGGGGCCAACGTCCTGACTTTC.

There are a few counts of this clonotype. V is TRBV11-2 and J is TRBJ1-2; D remains unclear. Germline CDR1 reads SGHAT; CDR2 reads FQNNGV. Deletions cut 0 bases from V and 2 bases from J, with 7 bases between. CDR3 length: 14 amino acids. The CDR3 reads CASSLDQRNYGYTF. CDR3 in DNA: TGTGCCAGCAGCTTAGATCAACGGAACTATGGCTACACCTTC.

The rearrangement joins TRBV5-1 to TRBJ1-1, with TRBD1 identical over 9 bases. V trimming: 0 bases; J trimming: 7 bases; junction bases outside the gene matches: 7. The CDR3 is 15 amino acids. In germline, CDR1 is SGHRS, CDR2 YFSETQ. The CDR3 DNA is TGCGCCAGCAGCTTGGGTGGGGGACAGGGCGATGAAGCTTTCTTT. Protein product: CASSLGGGQGDEAFF.

This clonotype was counted at least ten times. CDR3 sequence: CASSLDGPAYEQYF. Here the CDR3 DNA reads TGCGCCAGCAGCTTGGACGGACCTGCCTACGAGCAGTACTTC. The gene calls are TRBV5-1 and TRBJ2-7; D unresolved. This CDR3 has 14 residues. In germline, CDR1 is SGHRS, CDR2 YFSETQ. V shed 0 bases and J shed 2 bases, with 9 bases lying between them. Combining the CDR3 with reference TRBV5-1 and TRBJ2-7 gives the whole variable domain KAGVTQTPRYLIKTRGQQVTLSCSPISGHRSVSWYQQTPGQGLQFLFEYFSETQRNKGNFPGRFSGRQFSNSRSEMNVSTLELGDSALYLCASSLDGPAYEQYFGPGTRLTVT.

For this clonotype: This may come from a read error, since a much larger clone is one base off. The genes are TRBV6-1 and TRBJ2-1; TRBD1 matches at 12 bases. This CDR3 has 14 residues. V dropped 9 bases and J dropped 12; count of bases not matched to a gene: 12. CDR1 MNHNS and CDR2 SASEGT come from the germline V gene. The CDR3 loop is CASSRGQGALGQFF. In DNA form, the CDR3 reads TGTGCCAGTTCTAGGGGACAGGGGGCGCTTGGGCAGTTCTTC.

The chain is built from TRBV10-3 and TRBJ1-1, with D unclear. CDR3 length equals 14 residues. Germline loops: CDR1 ENHRY, CDR2 SYGVKD. Trimming left V 0 bases short and J 1 base short, with 6 bases between. As DNA, the CDR3 is TGTGCCATCAGTGAGTCTCAGTCGAACACTGAAGCTTTCTTT. This encodes CAISESQSNTEAFF.

This clonotype was observed many times. J is TRBJ2-5 and V is TRBV5-1; D is uncertain. Trimming stripped 7 bases from V and 3 bases from J, with 13 bases between. The CDR3 covers 13 residues. In germline, CDR1 is SGHRS, CDR2 YFSETQ. CDR3 coding DNA: TGCGCCAGCTCCCGGACGTTGGAAGAGACCCAGTACTTC. Encoded protein: CASSRTLEETQYF.

The rearrangement links TRBV15 to TRBJ1-1; maybe TRBD1 (5 bases). CDR1 LNHNV and CDR2 YYDKDF come from the germline V gene (reference sequence). This CDR3 has 16 amino acids. Trimming shortened V by 2 bases and J by 3 bases, and 16 bases separated the two germline ends. CDR3 loop: CATSRPTEGRDTEAFF. The CDR3 nucleotides are TGTGCCACCAGCAGACCTACGGAGGGGCGTGACACTGAAGCTTTCTTT.

The chain recombines TRBV10-3 with TRBJ2-1; 9 bases align to TRBD2. From germline, CDR1 is ENHRY and CDR2 SYGVKD. Germline trimming cut 3 bases from V and 5 bases from J; bases unmatched to any gene: 5. The CDR3 runs 15 residues. CDR3 coding DNA: TGTGCCATCAGTGACCGTAGCGGGGGTAACAATGAGCAGTTCTTC. It is translated as CAISDRSGGNNEQFF.

This clonotype showed up just a few times. This chain connects TRBV19 to TRBJ2-7; TRBD1 matches 7 bases. Trimming at V came to 3 bases and at J to 1 base, leaving 3 bases not matched to a gene. Germline CDR1 reads LNHDA; CDR2 reads SQIVND (reference sequence). This CDR3 spans 14 amino acids. CDR3: CASSMSGGSYEQYF. The CDR3 coding sequence is TGTGCCAGTAGTATGTCAGGGGGTTCCTACGAGCAGTACTTC. Supplemented by reference TRBV19 and TRBJ2-7, the full variable domain reads DGGITQSPKYLFRKEGQNVTLSCEQNLNHDAMYWYRQDPGQGLRLIYYSQIVNDFQKGDIAEGYSVSREKKESFPLTVTSAQKNPTAFYLCASSMSGGSYEQYFGPGTRLTVT.

Only one count was recorded for this clonotype. The V call is TRBV24-1, the J call TRBJ2-5; either TRBD1 or TRBD2 may fit D (5 bases each). Germline CDR1 KGHDR, CDR2 SFDVKD. V lost 4 bases and J lost 2, with 13 bases in between. CDR3 length: 15 amino acids. CDR3 nucleotide sequence: TGTGCCACCAGTGACCGGGGACCCGAACAAGAGACCCAGTACTTC. Protein product: CATSDRGPEQETQYF.

This clonotype was detected once. This chain joins TRBV15 and TRBJ2-7; either TRBD1 or TRBD2 may supply D (5 bases each). The V end was cut by 2 bases, the J end by 0 bases, with 14 bases between. The CDR3 is 16 residues long. Germline V CDR1 and CDR2: LNHNV, YYDKDF (reference sequence). The CDR3 loop is CATSRQQRGSSYEQYF. DNA of the CDR3: TGTGCCACCAGCAGACAACAGAGGGGCAGCTCCTACGAGCAGTACTTC.

The chain uses TRBV20-1 and TRBJ2-1; 7 bases fit TRBD2. Looked up from germline, CDR1 is DFQATT and CDR2 is SNEGSKA (reference sequence). This CDR3 contains 15 residues. Trimming removed 6 bases from V and 3 bases from J; junction bases left unmatched: 11. The CDR3: CSAARSGGLYNEQFF. The CDR3 DNA reads TGCAGTGCCGCCCGATCGGGGGGACTCTACAATGAGCAGTTCTTC.

This clonotype was observed many times. The chain links TRBV5-5 to TRBJ2-1; D is undetermined. The germline V gene encodes CDR1 SGHKS and CDR2 YYEKEE (reference sequence). The CDR3 is 12 residues long. Trimming removed 6 bases from V and 6 bases from J, with 10 bases in between. In DNA form, the CDR3 reads TGTGCCAGCACCCCCTGGAGCAATGAGCAGTTCTTC. This sequence encodes CASTPWSNEQFF.

This chain links TRBV7-9 with TRBJ2-1; no clear D. CDR3 length: 13 amino acids. CDR1 is SEHNR, CDR2 FQNEAQ, per germline (reference sequence). Trimming took 9 bases from V and 0 from J, leaving 9 bases between them. The CDR3 coding sequence is TGTGCCAGTCAAGGTAGCTCCTACAATGAGCAGTTCTTC. Amino acids: CASQGSSYNEQFF.

This clonotype showed up many times. The CDR3 spells CASSVTKTTSTDTQYF. As DNA, the CDR3 is TGTGCCAGCAGCGTAACCAAGACAACTAGCACAGATACGCAGTATTTT. This chain links TRBV9 with TRBJ2-3; D is uncertain. This CDR3 spans 16 amino acids. Per germline, CDR1 SGDLS and CDR2 YYNGEE. V gave up 1 base and J gave up 0 bases, with 12 bases separating them.

The chain is built from TRBV12-3 or TRBV12-4 and TRBJ1-1; tentatively, D is TRBD1 (6 bases). The V end was cut by 7 bases, the J end by 1 base, with 13 bases between. This CDR3 is 14 amino acids long. The CDR3 loop reads CASTGGFSNTEAFF. The CDR3 coding sequence is TGTGCCAGCACCGGGGGCTTCTCGAACACTGAAGCTTTCTTT.

This clonotype turned up a few times. The chain links TRBV19 to TRBJ1-2; possibly TRBD1 for D (5 bases). Germline V lookup: CDR1 LNHDA, CDR2 SQIVND (reference sequence). The V and J ends lost 3 bases and 4 bases respectively, with 6 bases between them. This CDR3 region has 12 residues. The CDR3 is CASSMGPYGYTF. The CDR3 nucleotides read TGTGCCAGTAGTATGGGACCCTATGGCTACACCTTC.

This clonotype has just one count. The chain carries TRBV19 and TRBJ2-1, with D perhaps being TRBD1 or TRBD2 (5 bases each). The CDR3 totals 15 residues. Trimming shortened V by 10 bases and J by 0 bases, and 16 bases separated the two germline ends. CDR1 LNHDA and CDR2 SQIVND come from the germline V gene (reference sequence). CDR3 sequence: CATRPRGTSYNEQFF. The CDR3 bases are TGTGCCACCCGACCACGGGGCACCTCCTACAATGAGCAGTTCTTC.

The V and J genes are TRBV6-4 and TRBJ1-2; D perhaps matches TRBD1 (5 bases). Germline values: CDR1 MRHNA, CDR2 SNTAGT. The CDR3 has 14 amino acids. Deletions cut 8 bases from V and 8 bases from J, with 21 bases between. CDR3 bases: TGTGCCAGCGGGAGGGACGGCGGTTTAAGGGGCTACACCTTC. The encoded protein is CASGRDGGLRGYTF.

This chain uses TRBV20-1 with TRBJ1-1; D remains unclear. V dropped 6 bases and J dropped 9 bases, with 5 bases sitting between them. The CDR3 totals 8 residues. Germline V lookup: CDR1 DFQATT, CDR2 SNEGSKA (reference sequence). For the CDR3, the DNA is TGCAGTGCGGGTAAAGCTTTCTTT. This encodes CSAGKAFF.

The V gene is TRBV7-8, the J gene TRBJ1-6; possible D gene TRBD1, 6 bases. The CDR3 loop spans 13 amino acids. Trimming pared 5 bases from V and 10 bases from J, leaving 12 bases between. Germline CDR1 and CDR2: SGHVS and FQNEAQ. CDR3 sequence reads: CASSPGGASPLHF. The CDR3 bases are TGTGCCAGCAGCCCCGGGGGGGCCTCACCCCTCCACTTT. The complete variable domain, with remaining parts taken from reference TRBV7-8 and TRBJ1-6, reads GAGVSQSPRYKVAKRGQDVALRCDPISGHVSLFWYQQALGQGPEFLTYFQNEAQLDKSGLPSDRFFAERPEGSVSTLKIQRTQQEDSAVYLCASSPGGASPLHFGNGTRLTVT.

The sample holds many counts of this clonotype. The V gene is TRBV29-1, the J gene TRBJ2-3; D unclear. The V gene lost 4 bases and the J gene lost 0 bases, with 5 bases spanning the gap. CDR3 length: 12 amino acids. Germline lookup yields CDR1 SQVTM and CDR2 ANQGSEA. This chain's CDR3 is CSVAPSTDTQYF. The CDR3 nucleotides are TGCAGCGTTGCTCCTAGCACAGATACGCAGTATTTT.

This clonotype was seen just once. J is TRBJ2-2 and V is TRBV10-3; 9 bases map to TRBD2. V lost 5 bases to trimming and J lost 4 bases; unmatched junction nucleotides: 5. Looked up from germline, CDR1 is ENHRY and CDR2 is SYGVKD. This CDR3 spans 15 amino acids. The CDR3: CAISLLAGSTGELFF. CDR3 DNA sequence: TGTGCCATCAGTTTGCTAGCGGGATCCACCGGGGAGCTGTTTTTT.

This clonotype was picked up many times. This rearrangement joins TRBV25-1 to TRBJ2-3; D ambiguous. V lost 7 bases, J lost 2 bases, and 7 bases lay in between. The CDR3 extends over 12 amino acids. CDR1 and CDR2 from the germline V gene are MGHDK and SYGVNS. CDR3 sequence reads: CASKGFTDTQYF. Written as DNA, the CDR3 is TGTGCCAGCAAGGGTTTCACAGATACGCAGTATTTT.

This clonotype appeared many times. The chain combines TRBV5-1 with TRBJ2-1, with a possible D match to TRBD1 (5 bases). CDR1 SGHRS and CDR2 YFSETQ come from the germline V gene. Trimming took 3 bases from V and 5 from J, leaving 18 bases between them. The CDR3 is made up of 16 amino acids. The CDR3 region is CASSSSPGVGDNEQFF. CDR3 nucleotides: TGCGCCAGCAGCTCGAGTCCGGGTGTAGGGGACAATGAGCAGTTCTTC.

This chain joins TRBV10-2 and TRBJ2-7; 7 bases map to TRBD2. The CDR3 extends over 14 amino acids. Germline CDR1 reads WSHSY; CDR2 reads SAAADI. Trimming removed 8 bases from V and 3 bases from J; junction bases left unmatched: 10. CDR3 coding DNA: TGCGCCAGCTGTGGGATGCGGGGGATCTACGAGCAGTACTTC. It translates to CASCGMRGIYEQYF.